These T cell receptor beta chains were read from a single sample in a study of blood T cell repertoires in COVID-19. Repertoires were generated with immunoSEQ multiplex PCR, while TCRdb's copy carries only in-frame clones and drops some. The sample carries under 250,000 clones, approximately 78% recorded once. The sequenced sample consisted of peripheral blood. These receptor sequences come from a woman in her 40s with acute or convalescent COVID-19. CDR3s include the opening cysteine and the closing phenylalanine or tryptophan. Fields, in order: clone size, CDR3 length, D gene, V gene, J gene, CDR3 DNA, CDR3 protein. A D gene is named only where the DNA matches it firmly. Expanded clones get a size class; other rows say once, few or many, or leave the size out.

abundance: NA; len: 14; d_gene: TRBD2; v_gene: TRBV5-1; j_gene: TRBJ2-5; CDR3nt: TGCGCCAGCAGCGGTTCTAGCGGGGTAGAGACCCAGTACTTC; CDR3aa: CASSGSSGVETQYF
abundance: NA; len: 16; d_gene: NA; v_gene: TRBV5-5; j_gene: TRBJ2-2; CDR3nt: TGTGCCAGCAGCTTTACGGTGACTAGGAACACCGGGGAGCTGTTTTTT; CDR3aa: CASSFTVTRNTGELFF
abundance: NA; len: 13; d_gene: TRBD1; v_gene: TRBV19; j_gene: TRBJ1-3; CDR3nt: TGTGCCAGTATACGGACAGGGGGAAACACCATATATTTT; CDR3aa: CASIRTGGNTIYF
abundance: NA; len: 15; d_gene: NA; v_gene: TRBV7-9; j_gene: TRBJ2-7; CDR3nt: TGTGCCAGCAGCTTAGAGGGCTTAACGGGGTACGAGCAGTACTTC; CDR3aa: CASSLEGLTGYEQYF
abundance: NA; len: 16; d_gene: NA; v_gene: TRBV15; j_gene: TRBJ1-5; CDR3nt: TGTGCCACCAGCAGAGCCGAGGTATATAGCAATCAGCCCCAGCATTTT; CDR3aa: CATSRAEVYSNQPQHF
abundance: NA; len: 13; d_gene: NA; v_gene: TRBV6-5; j_gene: TRBJ2-7; CDR3nt: TGTGCCAGCAGTTACGAGTCGACATACGAGCAGTACTTC; CDR3aa: CASSYESTYEQYF
abundance: few; len: 12; d_gene: TRBD1; v_gene: TRBV6-5; j_gene: TRBJ2-7; CDR3nt: TGTGCCAGCGGCTGGACAGGGAGGGAGCAGTACTTC; CDR3aa: CASGWTGREQYF
abundance: NA; len: 16; d_gene: NA; v_gene: TRBV19; j_gene: TRBJ2-7; CDR3nt: TGTGCCAGTAGTGTCGATTTCACCACCTTAGCCTACGAGCAGTACTTC; CDR3aa: CASSVDFTTLAYEQYF
abundance: NA; len: 14; d_gene: TRBD1; v_gene: TRBV29-1; j_gene: TRBJ2-7; CDR3nt: TGCAGCGTTGTGCGGGACAGGGGCTCCTACGAGCAGTACTTC; CDR3aa: CSVVRDRGSYEQYF
abundance: few; len: 13; d_gene: TRBD2; v_gene: TRBV10-3; j_gene: TRBJ2-7; CDR3nt: TGTGCCACCTGTCCGGGACTAGTTTACGAGCAGTACTTC; CDR3aa: CATCPGLVYEQYF
abundance: NA; len: 11; d_gene: NA; v_gene: TRBV7-8; j_gene: TRBJ2-3; CDR3nt: TGTGCCAGCAGCTCCCTAGATACGCAGTATTTT; CDR3aa: CASSSLDTQYF
abundance: NA; len: 16; d_gene: TRBD2; v_gene: TRBV19; j_gene: TRBJ2-3; CDR3nt: TGTGCCAGTAGTACCCTCGGCGGGGGGCCCACAGATACGCAGTATTTT; CDR3aa: CASSTLGGGPTDTQYF
abundance: once; len: 15; d_gene: NA; v_gene: TRBV21-1; j_gene: TRBJ2-2; CDR3nt: TGTGCCAGCATTTACGGACTAGTCGACACCGGGGAGCTGTTTTTT; CDR3aa: CASIYGLVDTGELFF
abundance: NA; len: 15; d_gene: NA; v_gene: TRBV10-1; j_gene: TRBJ2-7; CDR3nt: TGCGCCAGCAGTCGGCGACAGGGGAGGGCCTACGAGCAGTACTTC; CDR3aa: CASSRRQGRAYEQYF
abundance: NA; len: 15; d_gene: TRBD1; v_gene: TRBV18; j_gene: TRBJ1-2; CDR3nt: TGTGCCAGCTCACCTGAGACAGGGGGGAGCTATGGCTACACCTTC; CDR3aa: CASSPETGGSYGYTF
abundance: NA; len: 16; d_gene: NA; v_gene: TRBV4-3; j_gene: TRBJ2-1; CDR3nt: TGCGCCAGCAGCCAATTTAGGTCTTCCCGGGACAATGAGCAGTTCTTC; CDR3aa: CASSQFRSSRDNEQFF
abundance: once; len: 18; d_gene: TRBD1; v_gene: TRBV30; j_gene: TRBJ1-6; CDR3nt: TGTGCCTGGGACCGGGACAGGGGGCGGCCGCGCGGGAATTCACCCCTCCACTTT; CDR3aa: CAWDRDRGRPRGNSPLHF